This is a list of T cell receptor beta chains from one sample in a study of blood T cell repertoires in COVID-19. The method was immunoSEQ multiplex PCR; TCRdb's version includes in-frame clones alone and lacks a portion of them. This repertoire shows about 76,000 clones, about 85% found once; its top ten account for roughly 11%. The sequenced sample consisted of peripheral blood. The receptors were gathered from a man in his 60s with COVID-19, enrolled during active disease. Each CDR3 is given with its conserved first and last residue. D genes are given only for firm matches. Some rows have no size entry. The others give once, few or many, or a class for an expanded clone.

CDR3 length: 15
V gene: TRBV6-6
J gene: TRBJ1-6
clone size: few
D gene: NA
CDR3 DNA: TGTGCCAGCAGTACCACCCGGTCGGGTAATTCACCCCTCCACTTT
CDR3 protein: CASSTTRSGNSPLHF

CDR3 length: 17
V gene: TRBV7-2
J gene: TRBJ2-5
clone size: NA
D gene: TRBD2
CDR3 DNA: TGTGCCAGCAGCGCAGGGGCAGCGACTAGCGGGGGAGAGACCCAGTACTTC
CDR3 protein: CASSAGAATSGGETQYF

CDR3 length: 14
V gene: TRBV7-9
J gene: TRBJ1-2
clone size: NA
D gene: NA
CDR3 DNA: TGTGCCAGCAGCTTAATCGAGGGAAACTATGGCTACACCTTC
CDR3 protein: CASSLIEGNYGYTF

CDR3 length: 15
V gene: TRBV2
J gene: TRBJ2-1
clone size: NA
D gene: TRBD2
CDR3 DNA: TGTGCCAGCAGGGGGGGACTAGCGGGGACCGCTGAGCAGTTCTTC
CDR3 protein: CASRGGLAGTAEQFF

CDR3 length: 15
V gene: TRBV21-1
J gene: TRBJ2-3
clone size: NA
D gene: NA
CDR3 DNA: TGTGCCAGCAGCAAGGGCAGACGACGCACAGATACGCAGTATTTT
CDR3 protein: CASSKGRRRTDTQYF

CDR3 length: 14
V gene: TRBV7-3
J gene: TRBJ2-1
clone size: NA
D gene: TRBD1
CDR3 DNA: TGTGCCAGCAGCCCCCGACAGGGGCGAGGTGAGCAGTTCTTC
CDR3 protein: CASSPRQGRGEQFF

CDR3 length: 16
V gene: TRBV18
J gene: TRBJ1-1
clone size: NA
D gene: NA
CDR3 DNA: TGTGCCAGCTCACCATATTATACAGGGATGAACACTGAAGCTTTCTTT
CDR3 protein: CASSPYYTGMNTEAFF

CDR3 length: 16
V gene: TRBV7-6
J gene: TRBJ2-1
clone size: NA
D gene: NA
CDR3 DNA: TGTGCCAGCAGCTTACCCCAGCGGGGAAGGGGGAATGAGCAGTTCTTC
CDR3 protein: CASSLPQRGRGNEQFF

CDR3 length: 17
V gene: TRBV7-3
J gene: TRBJ2-2
clone size: few
D gene: TRBD2
CDR3 DNA: TGTGCCAGCAGCTTAACACTAGCGGGGGCGAACACCGGGGAGCTGTTTTTT
CDR3 protein: CASSLTLAGANTGELFF

CDR3 length: 14
V gene: TRBV30
J gene: TRBJ1-5
clone size: NA
D gene: NA
CDR3 DNA: TGTGCCTGGAGTGGCCTCGGGATCAATCAGCCCCAGCATTTT
CDR3 protein: CAWSGLGINQPQHF

CDR3 length: 15
V gene: TRBV20-1
J gene: TRBJ2-3
clone size: NA
D gene: NA
CDR3 DNA: TGCAGTGCTAGTAGTGGTGGGGGCTCGGCAGATACGCAGTATTTT
CDR3 protein: CSASSGGGSADTQYF

CDR3 length: 14
V gene: TRBV5-6
J gene: TRBJ2-1
clone size: NA
D gene: TRBD1
CDR3 DNA: TGTGCCAGCACCACGGGACAGGGCTATAATGAGCAGTTCTTC
CDR3 protein: CASTTGQGYNEQFF

CDR3 length: 15
V gene: TRBV19
J gene: TRBJ2-7
clone size: medium-sized
D gene: NA
CDR3 DNA: TGTGCCAGTAGTAAAGGGGCGGTAAGCTCCTACGAGCAGTACTTC
CDR3 protein: CASSKGAVSSYEQYF

CDR3 length: 20
V gene: TRBV14
J gene: TRBJ2-3
clone size: NA
D gene: TRBD2
CDR3 DNA: TGTGCCAGCAGCCACCCTCAGGGGACTAGCGGGAATACTAGCACAGATACGCAGTATTTT
CDR3 protein: CASSHPQGTSGNTSTDTQYF

CDR3 length: 17
V gene: TRBV18
J gene: TRBJ1-1
clone size: NA
D gene: TRBD1
CDR3 DNA: TGTGCCAGCTCACCCCCACCAACCCTCTCAGGGGGGCCTGAAGCTTTCTTT
CDR3 protein: CASSPPPTLSGGPEAFF

CDR3 length: 17
V gene: TRBV5-5
J gene: TRBJ2-1
clone size: NA
D gene: TRBD1
CDR3 DNA: TGTGCCAGCACCCGGGACAGGGTGGGTTCCTTATACAATGAGCAGTTCTTC
CDR3 protein: CASTRDRVGSLYNEQFF

CDR3 length: 17
V gene: TRBV5-4
J gene: TRBJ2-3
clone size: NA
D gene: NA
CDR3 DNA: TGTGCCAGCAGCCGAACCGGGACAAGTACTAGCACAGATACGCAGTATTTT
CDR3 protein: CASSRTGTSTSTDTQYF

CDR3 length: 15
V gene: TRBV2
J gene: TRBJ1-5
clone size: NA
D gene: TRBD1
CDR3 DNA: TGTGCCAGCAGCGACTTGGGACAGCACAATCAGCCCCAGCATTTT
CDR3 protein: CASSDLGQHNQPQHF

CDR3 length: 14
V gene: TRBV6-5
J gene: TRBJ2-7
clone size: NA
D gene: TRBD1
CDR3 DNA: TGTGCCAGCAGTAAGGGACAGGGGGACCACGAGCAGTACTTC
CDR3 protein: CASSKGQGDHEQYF

CDR3 length: 12
V gene: TRBV4-2
J gene: TRBJ1-1
clone size: NA
D gene: NA
CDR3 DNA: TGTGCCAGCAGCCCAGGAGACAGGGAAGCTTTCTTT
CDR3 protein: CASSPGDREAFF

CDR3 length: 13
V gene: TRBV12-3/TRBV12-4
J gene: TRBJ1-1
clone size: NA
D gene: TRBD1
CDR3 DNA: TGTGCCAGCAGTTTTTTACAGGGGAAGGAAGCTTTCTTT
CDR3 protein: CASSFLQGKEAFF

CDR3 length: 15
V gene: TRBV11-2
J gene: TRBJ1-6
clone size: NA
D gene: NA
CDR3 DNA: TGTGCCAGCAGGGAACTACGGGGGTTGAATTCACCCCTCCACTTT
CDR3 protein: CASRELRGLNSPLHF